This T cell receptor beta chain was sequenced in a study of T cells in localized non-small cell lung cancer. A word on this clone: As yet, its antigen is unknown.

Overall study findings and caveats: Adjacent uninvolved lung had the highest clonality, suggesting focused antigen responses. It remains possible that heterogeneity exists, since only one tumor region was sequenced.

The CDR3 extends over 15 amino acids. Trimming left V 0 bases short and J 7 bases short, with 12 bases between. From germline, CDR1 is LGHNA and CDR2 YSLEER. Data came from immunoSEQ multiplex PCR; TCRdb stores just in-frame clones and leaves some out. The sample records about 82,000 clones, 80% being singletons. The sample here was PBMCs, taken before any cancer treatment. The origin of this receptor is a man aged 35 to 70 with stage II squamous cell lung carcinoma. V gene TRBV4-3 combines with J gene TRBJ1-4, with a tentative D call TRBD1 (5 bases). Written as DNA, the CDR3 is TGCGCCAGCAGCCAAGAAGGGACTTCGGGTGAAAAACTGTTTTTT. Protein sequence: CASSQEGTSGEKLFF.